A selection of T cell receptor beta chains follows, all from one sample in a study of T cell responses to AZD1222 COVID-19 vaccine. Profiled with immunoSEQ multiplex PCR; TCRdb holds only in-frame clones, not every one. The data show about 130,000 clones, around 90% seen once. The sample here was peripheral blood, taken on day 0 of MenACWY control vaccination. The receptors were gathered from an adult in good health. CDR3s include the opening cysteine and the closing phenylalanine or tryptophan. D genes are given only for firm matches. Some rows have no size entry. The others give once, few or many, or a class for an expanded clone.

V,size,D,J,DNA,CDR3
TRBV18,.,.,TRBJ2-1,TGTGCCAGCTCACCAAGTAACAGGGACTACAATGAGCAGTTCTTC,CASSPSNRDYNEQFF
TRBV4-2,.,.,TRBJ1-5,TGTGCCAGCAGCCAAGGGCCCGGAGAGAGTCAGCCCCAGCATTTT,CASSQGPGESQPQHF
TRBV12-3/TRBV12-4,.,.,TRBJ1-5,TGTGCCAGCAGAGGACAGATCAATCAGCCCCAGCATTTT,CASRGQINQPQHF
TRBV2,.,.,TRBJ2-7,TGTGCCAGCAGCTTGACACTAACACCGGGACCTCGCTCCTACGAGCAGTACTTC,CASSLTLTPGPRSYEQYF
TRBV2,once,TRBD1,TRBJ1-6,TGTGCCAGCAGGAAGGGGGCAGGCTCACCCCTCCACTTT,CASRKGAGSPLHF
TRBV28,.,TRBD2,TRBJ2-3,TGTGCCAGCAGTTCGGGACTAGCGGGAGGGTGGGCAGATACGCAGTATTTT,CASSSGLAGGWADTQYF
TRBV6-1,.,.,TRBJ1-5,TGTGCCAGCAGTGAAAGAGTGGCAGGTCAGCCCCAGCATTTT,CASSERVAGQPQHF
TRBV5-1,.,.,TRBJ1-4,TGCGCCAGCAGCTTGGATCGGGGATCAGGGGAAAAACTGTTTTTT,CASSLDRGSGEKLFF
TRBV10-3,.,.,TRBJ1-5,TGTGCCATCAGTGAGCGCCCGACCCGTGGCAATCAGCCCCAGCATTTT,CAISERPTRGNQPQHF
TRBV19,.,TRBD2,TRBJ2-1,TGTGCCAGTAGTATGTCGTCGGGAGGGCCCTACAATGAGCAGTTCTTC,CASSMSSGGPYNEQFF
TRBV5-1,.,.,TRBJ2-1,TGCGCCAGCAGCTTGTTTATGGGAGGCGGAGGCCACGATGAGCAGTTCTTC,CASSLFMGGGGHDEQFF
TRBV3-1/TRBV3-2,.,.,TRBJ2-1,TGTGCCAGCAGCCAAGATTTAGAGTTGAATGAGCAGTTCTTC,CASSQDLELNEQFF
TRBV27,.,.,TRBJ2-3,TGTGCCAGCAGTTTAAGGGGGAGGGGCACAGATACGCAGTATTTT,CASSLRGRGTDTQYF
TRBV7-2,few,.,TRBJ1-5,TGTGCCAGCAGCTTACTAAGCAGGGATCAGCCCCAGCATTTT,CASSLLSRDQPQHF
TRBV20-1,.,.,TRBJ1-2,TGCAGTGCTAGAGATCATGGCTACACCTTC,CSARDHGYTF
TRBV12-3/TRBV12-4,.,.,TRBJ1-1,TGTGCCAGCAGTCCCGAGGGGAACACTGAAGCTTTCTTT,CASSPEGNTEAFF
TRBV7-9,once,.,TRBJ2-1,TGTGCCAGCAGCAGGGGACTGAACTCCTACAATGAGCAGTTCTTC,CASSRGLNSYNEQFF
TRBV12-3/TRBV12-4,.,TRBD2,TRBJ2-3,TGTGCCAGCAAACAGCCGGGGGGGTATAGGGAGTATTTT,CASKQPGGYREYF
TRBV9,once,TRBD1,TRBJ2-1,TGTGCCAGCAGCGTATCGCAAGGACAGGGGGATTGGGAGCAGTTCTTC,CASSVSQGQGDWEQFF
TRBV4-3,.,TRBD1,TRBJ2-5,TGCGCCAGCAGCCAAGAGGGACAGGAAGAGACCCAGTACTTC,CASSQEGQEETQYF
TRBV6-1,.,TRBD1,TRBJ1-6,TGTGCCAGCAGTGAATTTGGGACAGGGAATATTGCATCACCCCTCCACTTT,CASSEFGTGNIASPLHF
TRBV12-3/TRBV12-4,.,.,TRBJ2-2,TGTGCCACCCAGTTGGGAGCCGGGGAGCTGTTTTTT,CATQLGAGELFF
TRBV20-1,.,.,TRBJ2-7,TGCAGTGCTAGTGGGGCGGTGGGAGACTACGAGCAGTACTTC,CSASGAVGDYEQYF
TRBV30,few,TRBD1,TRBJ1-5,TGTGCCTGCGGACAGGGTCTGGGCAATCAGCCCCAGCATTTT,CACGQGLGNQPQHF
TRBV27,few,TRBD1,TRBJ1-6,TGTGCCAGCAGGCCGGGACAGGGGACTTCACCCCTCCACTTT,CASRPGQGTSPLHF
TRBV24-1,.,TRBD1,TRBJ2-1,TGTGCCACAGGCCGGACAGGGGCCTTGAATGAGCAGTTCTTC,CATGRTGALNEQFF
TRBV14,.,TRBD2,TRBJ2-1,TGTGCCAGCAGCCTACTAGCGGGAGTATCCTACAATGAGCAGTTCTTC,CASSLLAGVSYNEQFF
TRBV6-5,.,TRBD1,TRBJ2-2,TGTGCCAGCAGTAAGGACAGGGGAGGCACCGGGGAGCTGTTTTTT,CASSKDRGGTGELFF
TRBV5-8,.,TRBD1,TRBJ2-1,TGTGCCAGCAGCGACAGGGACTCCTACAATGAGCAGTTCTTC,CASSDRDSYNEQFF
TRBV28,once,.,TRBJ1-5,TGTGCCAGCAGTTCTCAGCCCCAGCATTTT,CASSSQPQHF
TRBV11-2,once,TRBD2,TRBJ2-1,TGTGCCAGCAGCTTAGCCCCTAGGCCGTCTAGCGGGGCTTGGAATGAGCAGTTCTTC,CASSLAPRPSSGAWNEQFF
TRBV7-2,.,.,TRBJ1-6,TGTGCCAGCAGCTTAAGGAGGCCAGAGTCACCCCTCCACTTT,CASSLRRPESPLHF
TRBV7-9,few,.,TRBJ1-2,TGTGCCAGCAGCTTAGGAGGACAGTGGGACTACACCTTC,CASSLGGQWDYTF
TRBV28,.,.,TRBJ2-7,TGTGCCAGCAGCGCTCCCTCCTACGAGCAGTACTTC,CASSAPSYEQYF
TRBV19,.,.,TRBJ2-7,TGTGCCAGTAGTCCTCAAAGGGGCAGGGGTGATCGCGAGCAGTACTTC,CASSPQRGRGDREQYF
TRBV5-4,.,.,TRBJ2-7,TGTGCCAGCAGCTTGGACGGGAGACTCAACGAGCAGTACTTC,CASSLDGRLNEQYF
TRBV19,.,.,TRBJ1-5,TGTGCCAGTAGTATAGACCACAGAAGCAATCAGCCCCAGCATTTT,CASSIDHRSNQPQHF
TRBV4-3,.,TRBD2,TRBJ2-1,TGCGCCAGCAGCCAAGAGACTAGCGGAGCCGCCAATGAGCAGTTCTTC,CASSQETSGAANEQFF
TRBV3-1/TRBV3-2,.,.,TRBJ1-3,TGTGCCAGCAGCCAAGATCGTCAGGGGTTAGGAAACACCATATATTTT,CASSQDRQGLGNTIYF
TRBV14,.,.,TRBJ2-3,TGTGCCAGCAGCCAGAAAATGGGGACTACGCAGTATTTT,CASSQKMGTTQYF
TRBV6-5,.,.,TRBJ2-3,TGTGCCAGCAATGTCCAGGGGCTGGGCACAGATACGCAGTATTTT,CASNVQGLGTDTQYF
TRBV6-6,.,TRBD1,TRBJ1-1,TGTGCCAGCAGTCCCGGACAGGGTTTTTTCACTGAAGCTTTCTTT,CASSPGQGFFTEAFF
TRBV30,.,.,TRBJ2-2,TGTGCCTGGAGCCCAACCCGGGAGCTGTTTTTT,CAWSPTRELFF
TRBV15,.,.,TRBJ1-3,TGTGCCACCAGATATACAGATGGAAACACCATATATTTT,CATRYTDGNTIYF
TRBV2,.,.,TRBJ2-7,TGTGCCAGCAGTGAGGGACATTCCTACGAGCAGTACTTC,CASSEGHSYEQYF
TRBV19,.,TRBD1,TRBJ2-4,TGTGCCATCCAGGACAGGGCCAGGGACATTCAGTACTTC,CAIQDRARDIQYF
TRBV19,.,.,TRBJ1-4,TGTGCCAGTAGCCTGCTTGCTGATAATGAAAAACTGTTTTTT,CASSLLADNEKLFF
TRBV21-1,.,.,TRBJ1-2,TGTGCCAGCAGGAAAGATATACAGGGGGCGCATGGCTACACCTTC,CASRKDIQGAHGYTF
TRBV29-1,.,TRBD2,TRBJ2-7,TGCAGCGTTGAGGTCGGGACTAGCGGCTACGAGCAGTACTTC,CSVEVGTSGYEQYF
TRBV6-4,.,.,TRBJ2-2,TGTGCCAGCAGTGAAGGCGGCAGGGGCGGTACCGGGGAGCTGTTTTTT,CASSEGGRGGTGELFF
TRBV6-5,.,TRBD1,TRBJ1-2,TGTGCCAGCAGGGGGGACAGGGCTTTTGGCTACACCTTC,CASRGDRAFGYTF
TRBV4-3,.,.,TRBJ2-5,TGCGCCAGCAGCCAGGGACTCGGTTCGCAAGAGACCCAGTACTTC,CASSQGLGSQETQYF
TRBV24-1,.,TRBD1,TRBJ2-1,TGTGCCACCAGTCGAGGACAGGGTACATATGAGCAGTTCTTC,CATSRGQGTYEQFF
TRBV10-3,.,.,TRBJ2-1,TGTGCCATCGCGGGGCCCACCGGGGTTGAGCAGTTCTTC,CAIAGPTGVEQFF
TRBV7-9,.,.,TRBJ2-7,TGTGCCAGCAGCCCATTGATACAGGGAGTTTCGGGCTACGAGCAGTACTTC,CASSPLIQGVSGYEQYF
TRBV5-4,.,TRBD1,TRBJ2-7,TGTGCCAGCAGCACCGGACAGGGCCACGAGCAGTACTTC,CASSTGQGHEQYF
TRBV7-6,.,.,TRBJ2-6,TGTGCCAGCAGCCACAGGGTTGGGGCCAACGTCCTGACTTTC,CASSHRVGANVLTF
TRBV7-3,.,TRBD2,TRBJ2-7,TGTGCCAGCAGCCCCGGGGGGGCGGGGGGCGTCTACGAGCAGTACTTC,CASSPGGAGGVYEQYF
TRBV29-1,once,.,TRBJ1-2,TGCAGCGTACGACAGGCTTCGGGGTATGGCTACACCTTC,CSVRQASGYGYTF
TRBV5-5,.,TRBD1,TRBJ1-2,TGTGCCAGCAGCACCGGGACAGGGGGCTATGGCTACACCTTC,CASSTGTGGYGYTF